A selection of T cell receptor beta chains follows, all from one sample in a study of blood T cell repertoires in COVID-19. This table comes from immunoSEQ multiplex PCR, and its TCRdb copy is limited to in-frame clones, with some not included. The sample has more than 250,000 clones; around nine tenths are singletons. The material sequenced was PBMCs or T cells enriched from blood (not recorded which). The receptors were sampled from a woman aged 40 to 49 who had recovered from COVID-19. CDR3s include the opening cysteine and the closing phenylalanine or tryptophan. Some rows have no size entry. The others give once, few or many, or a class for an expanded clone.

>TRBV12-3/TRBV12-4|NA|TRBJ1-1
CASSPFGGQEAFF
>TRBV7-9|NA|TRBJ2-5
CASSPREPVRYF
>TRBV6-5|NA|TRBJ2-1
CASSYSGTLYNEQFF
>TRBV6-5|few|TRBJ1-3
CASIRGSSSGNTIYF
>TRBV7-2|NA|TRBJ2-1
CASSLQPSGSTYNEQFF
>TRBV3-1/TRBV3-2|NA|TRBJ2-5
CASSKIGAETQYF
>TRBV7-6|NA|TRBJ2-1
CASSKGGGMYNEQFF
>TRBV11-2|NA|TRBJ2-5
CASGDLGTRLETQYF
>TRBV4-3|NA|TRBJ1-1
CASSQDGTGEVNTEAFF
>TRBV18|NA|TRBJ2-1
CASSLSLQNDEQFF
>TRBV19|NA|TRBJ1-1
CASRLDRVGTEAFF
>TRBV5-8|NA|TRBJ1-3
CASSPPGGSGNTIYF
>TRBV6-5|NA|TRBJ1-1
CASRWGDSGDQAFF
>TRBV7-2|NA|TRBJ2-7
CASSFNRVADEQYF
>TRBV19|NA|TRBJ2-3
CASSISAADTQYF
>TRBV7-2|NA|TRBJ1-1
CASSLAPGSYTEAFF
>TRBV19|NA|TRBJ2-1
CASSIIGGRGSSYNEQFF
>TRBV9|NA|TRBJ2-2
CASSVMRGRGDTGELFF
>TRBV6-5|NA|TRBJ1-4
CASSYSQGVGEKLFF
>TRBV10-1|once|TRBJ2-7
CASCRLAPYEQYF
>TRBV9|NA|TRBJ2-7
CASSSQGSEQYF
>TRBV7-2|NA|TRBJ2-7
CASSAGLGREQYF
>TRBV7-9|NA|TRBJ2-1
CASTRSGLGTYNEQFF
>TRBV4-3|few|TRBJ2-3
CASSQERGSSTDTQYF
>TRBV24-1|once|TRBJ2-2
CATSDTSYTGELFF
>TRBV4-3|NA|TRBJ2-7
CASSQDNSGRAPEQYF
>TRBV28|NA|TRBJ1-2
CASSSGVANYGYTF
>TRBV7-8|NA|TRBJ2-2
CASSLDRENTGELFF
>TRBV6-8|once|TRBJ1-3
CASSLGQVSGNTIYF
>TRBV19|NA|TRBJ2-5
CASSPKGATSAGYF
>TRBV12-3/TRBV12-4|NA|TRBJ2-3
CASTNIGPDTQYF
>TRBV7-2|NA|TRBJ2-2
CASSQRGRTGELFF
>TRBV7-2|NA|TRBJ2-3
CASSLGRTSTDTQYF
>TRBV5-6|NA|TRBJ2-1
CASSPTETTYNEQFF
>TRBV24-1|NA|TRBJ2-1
CATSDLGQGYNEQFF
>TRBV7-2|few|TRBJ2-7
CASSLVGSSYEQYF
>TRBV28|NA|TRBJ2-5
CASSPGREETQYF
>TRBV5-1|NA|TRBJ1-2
CASSLLQNTGYTF
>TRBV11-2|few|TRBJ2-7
CASSLDGTGRYEQYF
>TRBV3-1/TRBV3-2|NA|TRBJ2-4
CASSHLSGSPKNIQYF
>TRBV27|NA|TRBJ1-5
CASSLSPRGEGQPQHF
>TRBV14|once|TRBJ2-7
CASSQGRYEQYF
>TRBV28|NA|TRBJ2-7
CASSPWTERSYEQYF
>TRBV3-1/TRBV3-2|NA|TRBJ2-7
CASSQSRTSPVYEQYF
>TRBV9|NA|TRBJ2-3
CASGEQGKDTQYF
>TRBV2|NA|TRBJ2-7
CASSEGLAVLYEQYF
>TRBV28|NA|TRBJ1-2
CASSSGFYGYTF
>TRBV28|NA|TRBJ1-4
CASSPVQEKLFF
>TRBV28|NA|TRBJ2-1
CASRWTSGSVEQFF
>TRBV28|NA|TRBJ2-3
CASSSPGQGADTQYF
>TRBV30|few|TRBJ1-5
CAWGWGGNQPQHF
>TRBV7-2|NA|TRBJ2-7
CASSLVGGVSSYEQYF
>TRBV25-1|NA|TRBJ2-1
CARPTSGGNYNEQFF
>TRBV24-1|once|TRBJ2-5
CATSDSGTVRQTQYF
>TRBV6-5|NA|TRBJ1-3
CASSQPTHYTIYF
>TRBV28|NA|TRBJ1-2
CASSFRAGIGGYTF
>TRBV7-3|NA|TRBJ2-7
CASSSNRGQFEQYF
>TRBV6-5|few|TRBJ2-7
CASKEAATYEQYF
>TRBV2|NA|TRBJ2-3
CASSEEGPEGSDTQYF
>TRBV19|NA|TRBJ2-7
CASSSSGTGTGEQYF